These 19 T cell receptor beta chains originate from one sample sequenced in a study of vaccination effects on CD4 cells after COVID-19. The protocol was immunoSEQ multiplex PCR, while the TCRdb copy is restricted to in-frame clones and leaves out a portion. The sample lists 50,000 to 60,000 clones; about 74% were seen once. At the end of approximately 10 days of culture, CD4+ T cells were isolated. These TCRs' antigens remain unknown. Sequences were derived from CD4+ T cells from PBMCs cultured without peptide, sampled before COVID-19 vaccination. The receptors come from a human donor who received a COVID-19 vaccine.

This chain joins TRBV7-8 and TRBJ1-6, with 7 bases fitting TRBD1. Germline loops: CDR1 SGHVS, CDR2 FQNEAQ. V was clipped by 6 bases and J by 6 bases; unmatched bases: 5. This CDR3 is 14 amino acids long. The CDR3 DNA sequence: TGTGCCAGCAGGCCCGGGACAGTTAATTCACCCCTCCACTTT. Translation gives CASRPGTVNSPLHF.

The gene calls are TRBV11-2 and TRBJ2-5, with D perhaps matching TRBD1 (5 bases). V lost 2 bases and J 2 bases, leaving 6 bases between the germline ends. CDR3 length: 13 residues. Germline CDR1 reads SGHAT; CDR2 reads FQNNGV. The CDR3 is CASSLHRQETQYF. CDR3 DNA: TGTGCCAGCAGCTTACACAGGCAAGAGACCCAGTACTTC.

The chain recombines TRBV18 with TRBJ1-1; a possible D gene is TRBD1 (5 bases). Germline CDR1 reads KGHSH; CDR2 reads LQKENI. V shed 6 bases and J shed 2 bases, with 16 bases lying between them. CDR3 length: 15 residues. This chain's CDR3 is CASSRGRGGNTEAFF. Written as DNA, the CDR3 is TGTGCCAGCTCCCGAGGTCGGGGGGGAAACACTGAAGCTTTCTTT.

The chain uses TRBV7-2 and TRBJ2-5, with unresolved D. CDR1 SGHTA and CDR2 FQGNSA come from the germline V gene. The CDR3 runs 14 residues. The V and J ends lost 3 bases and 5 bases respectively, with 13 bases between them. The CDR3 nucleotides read TGTGCCAGCAGCTTGGGCCAGGTTTTGGAGACCCAGTACTTC. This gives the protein CASSLGQVLETQYF.

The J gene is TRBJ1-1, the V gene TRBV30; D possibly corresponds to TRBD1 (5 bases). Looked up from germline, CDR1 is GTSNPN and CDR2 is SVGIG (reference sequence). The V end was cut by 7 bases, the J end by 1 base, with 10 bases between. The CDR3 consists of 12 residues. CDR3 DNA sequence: TGTGCCTCGGGGAGGGGGAACACTGAAGCTTTCTTT. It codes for CASGRGNTEAFF. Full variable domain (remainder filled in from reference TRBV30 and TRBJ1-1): SQTIHQWPATLVQPVGSPLSLECTVEGTSNPNLYWYRQAAGRGLQLLFYSVGIGQISSEVPQNLSASRPQDRQFILSSKKLLLSDSGFYLCASGRGNTEAFFGQGTRLTVV.

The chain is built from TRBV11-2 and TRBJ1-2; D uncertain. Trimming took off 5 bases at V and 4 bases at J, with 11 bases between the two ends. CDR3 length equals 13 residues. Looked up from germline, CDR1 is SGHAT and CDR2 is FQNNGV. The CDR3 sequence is CASSPRSSYGYTF. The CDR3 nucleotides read TGTGCCAGCAGCCCCAGGTCCAGCTATGGCTACACCTTC. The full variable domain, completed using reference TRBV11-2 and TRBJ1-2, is EAGVAQSPRYKIIEKRQSVAFWCNPISGHATLYWYQQILGQGPKLLIQFQNNGVVDDSQLPKDRFSAERLKGVDSTLKIQPAKLEDSAVYLCASSPRSSYGYTFGSGTRLTVV.

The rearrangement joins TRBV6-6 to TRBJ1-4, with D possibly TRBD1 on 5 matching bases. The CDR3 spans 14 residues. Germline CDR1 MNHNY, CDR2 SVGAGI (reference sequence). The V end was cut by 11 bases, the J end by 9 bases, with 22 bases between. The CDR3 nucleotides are TGTGCCTCCTGCGTCGGTGGACATCCTCAAAAACTGTTTTTT. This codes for CASCVGGHPQKLFF.

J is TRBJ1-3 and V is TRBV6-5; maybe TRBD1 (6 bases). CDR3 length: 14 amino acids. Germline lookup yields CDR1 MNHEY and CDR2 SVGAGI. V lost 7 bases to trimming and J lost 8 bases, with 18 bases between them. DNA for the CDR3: TGTGCCAGCATCCCTCAGGGGAGGTTATACACCATATATTTT. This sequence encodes CASIPQGRLYTIYF.

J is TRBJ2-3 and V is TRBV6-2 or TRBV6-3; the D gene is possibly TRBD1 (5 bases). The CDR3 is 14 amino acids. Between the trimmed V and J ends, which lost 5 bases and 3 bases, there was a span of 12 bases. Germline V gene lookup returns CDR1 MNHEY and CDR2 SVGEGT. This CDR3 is CASSSIRVTDTQYF. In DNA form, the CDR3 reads TGTGCCAGCAGTAGCATCAGGGTTACAGATACGCAGTATTTT.

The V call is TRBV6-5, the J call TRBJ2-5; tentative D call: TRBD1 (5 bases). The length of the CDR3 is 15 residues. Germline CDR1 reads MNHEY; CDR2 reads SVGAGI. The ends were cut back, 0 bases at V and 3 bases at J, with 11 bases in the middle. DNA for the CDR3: TGTGCCAGCAGTTACTCCTTGGGGCAAGAAGAGACCCAGTACTTC. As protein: CASSYSLGQEETQYF.

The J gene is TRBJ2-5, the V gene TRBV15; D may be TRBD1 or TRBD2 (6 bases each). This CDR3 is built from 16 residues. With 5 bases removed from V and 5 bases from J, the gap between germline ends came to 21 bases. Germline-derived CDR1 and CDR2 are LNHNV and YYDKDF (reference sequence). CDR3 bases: TGTGCCACCAGCCCTGGCGGTGGGGGGCGCGCGGAGACCCAGTACTTC. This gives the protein CATSPGGGGRAETQYF.

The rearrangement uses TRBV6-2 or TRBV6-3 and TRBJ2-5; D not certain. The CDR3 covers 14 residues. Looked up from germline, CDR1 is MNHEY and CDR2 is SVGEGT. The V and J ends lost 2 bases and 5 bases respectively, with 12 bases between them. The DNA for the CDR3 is TGTGCCAGCAGTTACCTACAGAGGATGGAGACCCAGTACTTC. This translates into CASSYLQRMETQYF.

CDR3 DNA sequence: TGTGCCAGCAGCCCCGGTGACTCTAGGCCCCAGCATTTT. It codes for CASSPGDSRPQHF. The genes are TRBV5-5 and TRBJ1-5; the D is unclear. CDR1 is SGHKS and CDR2 is YYEKEE in the germline V gene (reference sequence). This CDR3 has 13 residues. The germline V and J ends were trimmed by 4 bases and 9 bases, with 14 bases remaining between them.

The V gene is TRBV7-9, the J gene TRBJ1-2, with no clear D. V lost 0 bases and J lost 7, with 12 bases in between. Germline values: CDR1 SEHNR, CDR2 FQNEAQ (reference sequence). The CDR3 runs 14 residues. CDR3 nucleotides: TGTGCCAGCAGCTTAGCGGAGGGCCGTAGTGGCTACACCTTC. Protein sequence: CASSLAEGRSGYTF.

CDR3 in DNA: TGTGCCAGTAGGGAGGCCGGGACAGGTCAGCCCCAGCATTTT. It is translated as CASREAGTGQPQHF. This chain uses TRBV19 with TRBJ1-5; 8 bases fit TRBD1. CDR1 is LNHDA and CDR2 is SQIVND in the germline V gene (reference sequence). V gave up 6 bases and J gave up 6 bases; unmatched junction bases: 7. The CDR3 length is 14 residues.

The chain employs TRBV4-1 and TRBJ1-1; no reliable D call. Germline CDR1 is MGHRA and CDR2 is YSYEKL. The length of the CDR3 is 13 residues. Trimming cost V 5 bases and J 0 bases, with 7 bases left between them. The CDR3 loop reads CASSTTVNTEAFF. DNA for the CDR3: TGCGCCAGCAGCACTACAGTGAACACTGAAGCTTTCTTT.

DNA of the CDR3: TGTGCCAGCAGCTTCGGAACTAGCGGTAGCACAGATACGCAGTATTTT. It codes for CASSFGTSGSTDTQYF. The genes are TRBV5-8 and TRBJ2-3; 8 bases match TRBD2. V was clipped by 2 bases and J by 0 bases; unmatched bases: 5. This CDR3 spans 16 amino acids. CDR1 is SGHTS and CDR2 is YDEGEE in the germline V gene. The variable domain in full, completed from reference TRBV5-8 and TRBJ2-3, reads EAGVTQSPTHLIKTRGQQATLRCSPISGHTSVYWYQQALGLGLQFLLWYDEGEERNRGNFPPRFSGRQFPNYSSELNVNALELEDSALYLCASSFGTSGSTDTQYFGPGTRLTVL.

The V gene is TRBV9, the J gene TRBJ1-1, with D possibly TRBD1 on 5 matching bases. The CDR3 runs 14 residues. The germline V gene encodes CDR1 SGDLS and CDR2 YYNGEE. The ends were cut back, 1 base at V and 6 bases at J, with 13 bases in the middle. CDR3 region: CASSVLGEVSEAFF. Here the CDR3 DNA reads TGTGCCAGCAGCGTATTGGGGGAGGTCTCTGAAGCTTTCTTT.

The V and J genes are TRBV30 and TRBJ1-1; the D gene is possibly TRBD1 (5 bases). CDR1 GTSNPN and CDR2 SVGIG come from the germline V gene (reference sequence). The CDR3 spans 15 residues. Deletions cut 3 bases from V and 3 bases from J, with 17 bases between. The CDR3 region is CAWSPGTTADTEAFF. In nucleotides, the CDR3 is TGTGCCTGGAGCCCGGGGACCACGGCAGACACTGAAGCTTTCTTT.